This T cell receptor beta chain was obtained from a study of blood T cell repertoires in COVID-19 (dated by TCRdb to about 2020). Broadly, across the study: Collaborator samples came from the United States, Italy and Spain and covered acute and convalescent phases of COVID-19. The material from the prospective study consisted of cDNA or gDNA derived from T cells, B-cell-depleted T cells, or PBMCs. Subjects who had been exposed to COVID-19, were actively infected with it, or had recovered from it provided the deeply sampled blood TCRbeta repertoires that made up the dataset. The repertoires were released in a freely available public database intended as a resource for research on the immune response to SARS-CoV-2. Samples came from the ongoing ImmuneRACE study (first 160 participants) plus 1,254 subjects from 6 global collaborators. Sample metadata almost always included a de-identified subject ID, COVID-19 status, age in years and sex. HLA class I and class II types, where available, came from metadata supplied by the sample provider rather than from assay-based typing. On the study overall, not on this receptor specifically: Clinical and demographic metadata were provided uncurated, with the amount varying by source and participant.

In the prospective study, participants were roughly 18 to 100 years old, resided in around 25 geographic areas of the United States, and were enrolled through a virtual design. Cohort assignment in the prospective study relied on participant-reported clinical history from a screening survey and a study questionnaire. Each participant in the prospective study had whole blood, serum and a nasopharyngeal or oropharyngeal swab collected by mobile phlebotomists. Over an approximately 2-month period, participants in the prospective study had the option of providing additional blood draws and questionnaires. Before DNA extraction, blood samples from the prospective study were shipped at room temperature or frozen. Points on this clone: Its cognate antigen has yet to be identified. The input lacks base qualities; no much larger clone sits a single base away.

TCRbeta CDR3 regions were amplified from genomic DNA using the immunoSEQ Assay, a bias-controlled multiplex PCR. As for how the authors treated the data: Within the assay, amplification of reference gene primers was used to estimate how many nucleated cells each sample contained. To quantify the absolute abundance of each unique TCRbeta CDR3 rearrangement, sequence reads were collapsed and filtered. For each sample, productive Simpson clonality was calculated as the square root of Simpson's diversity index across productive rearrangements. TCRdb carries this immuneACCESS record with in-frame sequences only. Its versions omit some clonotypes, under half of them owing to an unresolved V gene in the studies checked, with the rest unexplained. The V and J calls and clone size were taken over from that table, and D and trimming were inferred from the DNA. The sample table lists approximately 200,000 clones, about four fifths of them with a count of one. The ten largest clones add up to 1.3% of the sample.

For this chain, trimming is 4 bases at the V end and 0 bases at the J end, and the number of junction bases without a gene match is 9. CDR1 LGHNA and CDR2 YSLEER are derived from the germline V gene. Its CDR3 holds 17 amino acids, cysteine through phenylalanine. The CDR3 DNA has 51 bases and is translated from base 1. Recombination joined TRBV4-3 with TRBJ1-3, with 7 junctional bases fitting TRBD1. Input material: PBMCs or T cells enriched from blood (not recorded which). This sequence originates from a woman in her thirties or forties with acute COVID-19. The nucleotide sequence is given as TGCGCCAGCAGCCCCGGGCCAGGGGGAACCTCTGGAAACACCATATATTTT. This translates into CASSPGPGGTSGNTIYF.